Detailed here is one T cell receptor (beta chain). The data were taken from a study of patients and donors after allogeneic stem cell transplantation. One entry per CDR3 protein results from TCRdb running MiXCR on the RT-PCR reads. The sample shows fewer than 500,000 distinct CDR3 sequences, roughly 17% of them seen only once. V lost 2 bases and J lost 8, with 6 bases in between. Germline loops: CDR1 MRHNA, CDR2 SNTAGT. The CDR3 spans 11 residues. This clonotype was sampled from a human donor who was either an allogeneic HSCT recipient or a stem cell or donor lymphocyte infusion donor (not recorded which). It is not recorded whose cells these are; they may come from a transplant donor. What was sequenced was blood, either unsorted or a sorted T cell fraction (not recorded which). The rearrangement links TRBV6-4 to TRBJ1-2, with D uncertain. The CDR3 nucleotides read TGTGCCAGCAGTGACCTGGGCGGCTACACCTTC. It is translated as CASSDLGGYTF.